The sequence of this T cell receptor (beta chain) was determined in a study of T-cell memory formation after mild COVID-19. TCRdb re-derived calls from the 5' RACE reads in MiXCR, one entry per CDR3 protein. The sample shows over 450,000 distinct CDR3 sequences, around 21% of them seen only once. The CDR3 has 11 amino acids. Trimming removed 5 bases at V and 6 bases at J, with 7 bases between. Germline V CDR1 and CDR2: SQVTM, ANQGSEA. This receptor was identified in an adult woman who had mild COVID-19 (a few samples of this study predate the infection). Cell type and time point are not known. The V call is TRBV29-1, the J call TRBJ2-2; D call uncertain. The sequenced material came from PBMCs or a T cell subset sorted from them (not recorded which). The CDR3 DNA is TGCAGCGTTAGGTTCGCCGGGGAGCTGTTTTTT. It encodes CSVRFAGELFF.